The TCR beta chain described here comes from a study of blood T cell repertoires in COVID-19. At the level of the study: Acute and convalescent COVID-19 specimens originated in the United States, Italy and Spain. PBMCs, B-cell-depleted T cells, or T cells provided the cDNA or gDNA that made up the material.

Generated by immunoSEQ multiplex PCR, the TCRdb table keeps only in-frame clones and is missing some. The sample comprises about 210,000 clones, about 84% of which are singletons, and around 4.7% rests with the top ten. Germline V gives CDR1 LNHDA, CDR2 SQIVND (reference sequence). The CDR3 is 13 residues long. V gave up 1 base and J gave up 10 bases, with 13 bases separating them. Recruits, aged roughly 18 to 95 years, lived in 24 US areas. Participant reports of clinical history set cohort assignment. The receptor was derived from a man aged 30-40 years with acute COVID-19. The chain is built from TRBV19 and TRBJ1-2; D might be TRBD1 (6 bases). Sample: PBMCs or T cells enriched from blood (not recorded which). CDR3 bases: TGTGCCAGTAGTATAGGGGGGCTCGGAACCTACACCTTC. Amino acids: CASSIGGLGTYTF.